Given below is one T cell receptor beta chain in context. This clone's antigen is unknown. Base qualities are missing; no much larger clone stands one base away. The germline V gene specifies SGHAT as CDR1 and FQNNGV as CDR2. After removal of 5 bases from V and 4 bases from J, the junction retains 13 bases not matched to a gene. The CDR3 starts with the cysteine, ends with the phenylalanine, and has 18 residues. Only CDR3 DNA is held: 54 bases, read in frame from base 1. The data were obtained in a study of shared clonotypes between healthy human individuals (dated by TCRdb to between 2020 and 2021). For the wider study: The cohort comprised a couple of women and a few men aged 18 to 49 years. For each donor, CD4 naive and CD4 memory were each given three plates, CD8 naive was given two plates, and CD8 memory was given one plate. To estimate repertoire size and how much clonotypes are shared between individuals, the study performed deep sequencing of blood TCR repertoires from about five healthy adults. Per donor, leukapheresis produced somewhere between about 0.9 and 10 billion PBMCs. Different laboratories and diverse techniques were used to prepare libraries and sequence TCR repertoires, to increase sequencing depth and limit assay-specific biases. Study-wide findings and limitations: Incomplete sequencing was indicated by rarefaction of sorted-subset datasets, despite the large sequencing depth. Naive subsets generally had larger estimated clonotype richness than memory subsets did. Pairwise subsampling indicated that sequencing depth was expected to affect the degree of clonotype sharing among donors. Across a few donors, around 5.4% of naive CD4, roughly 3.3% of naive CD8, approximately 2.5% of memory CD4, and under 0.45% of memory CD8 clonotypes were shared. Compared with non-shared clonotypes, the clonotypes found in all four sorted-subset donors had higher generation probabilities. Only blood was sampled, and tissue TCR repertoires likely differ from those in blood. Because the study included a small number of donors, the genetic and exposure-history diversity represented was limited.

For the CD8 naive samples, CD45RO-negative cells were positively selected for CCR7, yielding a CD45RA+CCR7+ population from which TemRA cells were excluded. The donors were healthy, HIV-negative adults with no recently reported acute infections or vaccinations. Every donor was a Caucasian adult living in Nashville, Tennessee, USA. After blood collection by leukapheresis, PBMCs were isolated using Ficoll-Histopaque density gradient centrifugation and then cryopreserved in the vapor phase of liquid nitrogen. Analytical flow cytometry was used to check the purity and quantity of each magnetically sorted T cell population. From each sorted fraction, genomic DNA was isolated and quantified by UV absorbance on a Nanodrop 2000c. Using the deep immunoSEQ assay, multiplex PCR amplified TCR CDR3 regions from genomic DNA. Extracted genomic DNA from each cell subset was spread evenly across all wells of several immunoSEQ 96-well plates, with each plate serving as a replicate. Each replicate PCR for sorted subsets received around 200 ng genomic DNA, equal to 28,000 or so T cell genomes. The purified libraries were quantified using a Qubit 3.0 fluorometer, sized with a Bioanalyzer 2100, and then quantified again using the KAPA Library Quantification kit. Every immunoSEQ 96-well plate was sequenced on a dedicated single-read 150-cycle Illumina NextSeq 550 flow cell. The published analysis was carried out like this. Because only junctional sequences without quality scores were contained in the immunoSEQ output, filtering matching that applied to full-length reads could not be performed. Sequences were annotated with PyIR, a Python wrapper for IgBLAST v1.9, and V/J genes and CDR3 were assigned using IMGT germline references. Reads were filtered out if the reads had weak V/J assignments (E-value above 1e-6), no CDR3, stop codons, out-of-frame junctions, or ambiguous translated residues. V3J clonotypes were defined as sequences sharing an identical inferred V gene, J gene, and CDR3 amino acid sequence. Percentage overlap between repertoires was calculated by dividing the number of shared unique clonotypes by the size of the smaller repertoire. Three approaches were used to assess repertoire richness: RTK rarefaction, the Chao1 estimator, and Recon v2.1 estimates of unobserved clonotypes. For all TCRbeta clonotypes obtained by the gDNA method from several donors, generation probabilities were computed with OLGA. TCRdb carries this immuneACCESS record with in-frame sequences only. Its versions omit some clonotypes, under half of them owing to an unresolved V gene in the studies checked, with the rest unexplained. That table gives V, J and clone size, and the DNA gave D and trimming. A total of about 820,000 clones appear in this sample, about 91% of them only once. In total, the top ten clones hold about 24% of the sample.

Sequencing input: naive CD8+ T cells sorted from blood. The cell subset or site label corresponds to: CD45RA+CCR7+. The chain was built from TRBV11-2 and TRBJ2-2; TRBD1 lines up with 10 middle nucleotides. The source is a man younger than 45 in good health. The nucleotide sequence reads TGTGCCAGCAGCGACTTTACCGGGACAGGGGACCGCACCGGGGAGCTGTTTTTT. This translates into CASSDFTGTGDRTGELFF.